The following is a TCR beta chain sequence with its context. No antigen is known for it. The germline V gene has CDR1 LNHNV and CDR2 YYDKDF (reference sequence). The CDR3 length is 15 residues. Trimming took 0 bases from V and 3 from J; bases not matched to a gene: 2. The sample originates from a study of cytomegalovirus exposure and HLA in healthy donors. Looking at the study overall: Roughly 77 million unique TCRs from HLA-typed donors made up an early data release. The study, taken as a whole, reports: A cluster of highly shared sequence variants was likely a sequencing artifact.

13 Jbeta primers and 60 Vbeta primers were used for the PCR. Sequencing used immunoSEQ multiplex PCR; TCRdb keeps in-frame clones, though not all of them. The sample shows roughly 120,000 clones, around 81% of them seen only once. This receptor was obtained from a woman in her thirties in good health and CMV-seronegative. The genes are TRBV15 and TRBJ2-7; the match to TRBD2 covers 10 bases. Material for sequencing was PBMCs. The CDR3 DNA follows: TGTGCCACCAGCAGAGATGTAGCGGGAGGCTACGAGCAGTACTTC. Protein: CATSRDVAGGYEQYF.